A selection of T cell receptor beta chains follows, all from one sample in a study of cytomegalovirus exposure and HLA in healthy donors. Profiled with immunoSEQ multiplex PCR; TCRdb holds only in-frame clones, not every one. The table has 170,000 or so clones, less than 90% seen once. Source material: PBMCs. The receptors here all came from a boy aged 2 to 10 in good health and CMV-seronegative. Each CDR3 is given with its conserved first and last residue. The D gene is left open where the match is weak. A clone size is listed for some rows: how often the clone was seen (once, few, many), or a class if it is expanded.

TRBV25-1,NA,TRBJ2-7,NA,CASSESRTVHEQYF,TGTGCCAGCAGTGAATCTAGGACAGTCCACGAGCAGTACTTC
TRBV19,NA,TRBJ2-1,NA,CASSPYSGEQFF,TGTGCCAGTAGTCCGTACTCCGGGGAGCAGTTCTTC
TRBV2,TRBD2,TRBJ2-3,NA,CASTREITDTQYF,TGTGCCAGCACGCGGGAGATCACAGATACGCAGTATTTT
TRBV28,TRBD1,TRBJ1-1,NA,CASSRDRGSTEAFF,TGTGCCAGCAGCAGGGACAGGGGAAGCACTGAAGCTTTCTTT
TRBV7-7,TRBD1,TRBJ2-5,NA,CASSPSPGQKETQYF,TGTGCTAGCAGCCCATCACCGGGACAGAAAGAGACCCAGTACTTC
TRBV6-5,TRBD1,TRBJ2-7,NA,CASSYAGQGHEQYF,TGTGCCAGCAGTTACGCTGGACAGGGCCACGAGCAGTACTTC
TRBV4-2,TRBD2,TRBJ2-1,NA,CASSQVTSGHNEQFF,TGTGCCAGCAGCCAAGTGACTAGCGGGCACAATGAGCAGTTCTTC
TRBV6-5,TRBD1,TRBJ1-5,few,CASSLTGNQPQHF,TGTGCCAGCAGTTTGACAGGGAATCAGCCCCAGCATTTT
TRBV7-9,NA,TRBJ2-2,NA,CASSRGSGTGELFF,TGTGCCAGCAGCCGGGGGAGCGGGACCGGGGAGCTGTTTTTT
TRBV5-1,TRBD1,TRBJ1-3,once,CASSTGQGTTLSGNTIYF,TGCGCCAGCAGCACCGGACAGGGAACTACTCTCTCTGGAAACACCATATATTTT
TRBV6-5,NA,TRBJ1-2,NA,CASSQNRLQAGYTF,TGTGCCAGCAGTCAGAACAGGTTACAGGCAGGCTACACCTTC
TRBV6-1,NA,TRBJ1-1,NA,CASSALWDIYEAFF,TGTGCCAGCAGTGCCCTATGGGACATTTATGAAGCTTTCTTT
TRBV5-1,NA,TRBJ1-2,NA,CASSLELTGGYTF,TGCGCCAGCAGCTTGGAACTCACAGGGGGCTACACCTTC
TRBV6-1,TRBD1,TRBJ1-5,NA,CASSAGTVNQPQHF,TGTGCCAGCAGTGCTGGGACAGTGAATCAGCCCCAGCATTTT
TRBV11-2,NA,TRBJ1-1,NA,CASSLGEGRINTEAFF,TGTGCCAGCAGCTTAGGGGAGGGCAGGATAAACACTGAAGCTTTCTTT
TRBV30,TRBD2,TRBJ2-5,once,CAWRGSGGTQYF,TGTGCCTGGAGGGGTAGCGGGGGGACCCAGTACTTC
TRBV2,TRBD2,TRBJ2-7,NA,CASLAAEAYEQYF,TGTGCCAGCCTAGCGGCTGAGGCCTACGAGCAGTACTTC
TRBV25-1,NA,TRBJ2-4,once,CASSESPPSDNDIQYF,TGTGCCAGCAGTGAATCCCCCCCCTCCGACAACGACATTCAGTACTTC
TRBV2,TRBD1,TRBJ1-2,NA,CASSTTGTDGYTF,TGTGCCAGCAGTACTACCGGGACAGATGGCTACACCTTC
TRBV12-5,NA,TRBJ2-1,NA,CASSQAPYNEQFF,TGTGCTAGTTCGCAGGCGCCTTACAATGAGCAGTTCTTC
TRBV18,NA,TRBJ2-3,NA,CASSPPVWALRPDTQYF,TGTGCCAGCTCACCCCCCGTTTGGGCACTCAGACCAGATACGCAGTATTTT